A single sample gave rise to the 14 T cell receptor beta chains below, sequenced in a study of shared clonotypes between healthy human individuals. Sequencing used immunoSEQ multiplex PCR; TCRdb keeps in-frame clones, though not all of them. This repertoire shows 2 million to 2.5 million clones, about 95% found once; its top ten account for roughly 1%. The naive CD8 fraction comprised CD45RO-negative cells positively selected for CCR7 and excluded terminally differentiated effector memory CD45RA+ cells. The sequenced sample was naive CD8+ T cells sorted from blood. The receptors were gathered from a man aged 18 to 30 in good health.

V usage is TRBV6-5 and J usage is TRBJ2-2, with no clear D. The CDR3 covers 14 residues. V was cut by 8 bases and J by 4 bases, with 14 bases left in between. In germline, CDR1 is MNHEY, CDR2 SVGAGI. CDR3 protein: CASALAESTGELFF. CDR3 DNA: TGTGCCAGCGCTTTGGCGGAGTCCACCGGGGAGCTGTTTTTT.

The gene calls are TRBV4-1 and TRBJ2-1, with D possibly being TRBD2 (6 bases). The V gene lost 0 bases and the J gene lost 0 bases, with 18 bases spanning the gap. Germline V lookup: CDR1 MGHRA, CDR2 YSYEKL. The length of the CDR3 is 19 residues. In DNA form, the CDR3 reads TGCGCCAGCAGCCAAGATACCGGGGGACTCTTAAGCTCCTACAATGAGCAGTTCTTC. Translating it yields CASSQDTGGLLSSYNEQFF.

This clone occurred once. The V call is TRBV28, the J call TRBJ2-1, with 8 bases lining up with TRBD1. This CDR3 is 15 amino acids long. Looked up from germline, CDR1 is MDHEN and CDR2 is SYDVKM. V shed 4 bases and J 2 bases; nucleotides not matched to a gene: 4. The CDR3 DNA reads TGTGCCAGCAGTTCCGACAGGGGCCCCTACAATGAGCAGTTCTTC. It specifies CASSSDRGPYNEQFF.

J is TRBJ1-4 and V is TRBV13; no reliable D call. Looked up from germline, CDR1 is PRHDT and CDR2 is FYEKMQ (reference sequence). The CDR3 runs to 14 residues. Deletions cut 4 bases from V and 0 bases from J, with 6 bases between. Written as DNA, the CDR3 is TGTGCCAGCAGCTCGGTACCAACTAATGAAAAACTGTTTTTT. Protein sequence: CASSSVPTNEKLFF.

This chain connects TRBV29-1 to TRBJ2-2; D not resolved. The germline V gene has CDR1 SQVTM and CDR2 ANQGSEA. The V and J ends lost 5 bases and 0 bases respectively, with 7 bases between them. The CDR3 sequence is 13 residues long. The CDR3, as DNA: TGCAGCGTTAAGCAGACGAACACCGGGGAGCTGTTTTTT. It codes for CSVKQTNTGELFF.

This rearrangement joins TRBV5-8 to TRBJ2-7; 7 bases line up with TRBD2. CDR1 SGHTS and CDR2 YDEGEE come from the germline V gene. This CDR3 spans 13 amino acids. V dropped 3 bases and J dropped 7; count of bases not matched to a gene: 7. The CDR3: CASSWGGLQEQYF. CDR3 bases: TGTGCCAGCAGCTGGGGGGGACTTCAGGAGCAGTACTTC.

The chain has TRBV2 and TRBJ1-2; 7 bases align to TRBD1. The junction had 4 bases not matched to a gene; V was cut back by 8 bases and J by 1 base. The germline V gene has CDR1 SNHLY and CDR2 FYNNEI. The CDR3 covers 13 residues. The CDR3 loop reads CASRDRYNYGYTF. The CDR3 DNA sequence: TGTGCCAGCCGGGACAGATATAACTATGGCTACACCTTC.

This chain uses TRBV28 with TRBJ1-5; 9 positions agree with TRBD1. The CDR3 is made up of 15 amino acids. With 6 bases clipped from V and 4 bases from J, the junction kept 7 bases outside the gene matches. Per the germline V gene, CDR1 is MDHEN and CDR2 is SYDVKM. The CDR3 DNA reads TGTGCCAGCAGGCCATGGACAGGGGAGAATCAGCCCCAGCATTTT. Encoded protein: CASRPWTGENQPQHF.

The chain has TRBV28 and TRBJ2-4; D gene uncertain. V lost 6 bases to trimming and J lost 3 bases, with 12 bases between them. The CDR3 has 14 residues. CDR1 is MDHEN and CDR2 is SYDVKM in the germline V gene. CDR3 nucleotide sequence: TGTGCCAGCAGCTACCGGTGGGACAAAAACATTCAGTACTTC. Its protein product is CASSYRWDKNIQYF.

V is TRBV19 and J is TRBJ2-5, with 7 bases lining up with TRBD1. Germline CDR1 and CDR2: LNHDA and SQIVND (reference sequence). The CDR3 extends over 15 amino acids. The trim removed 4 bases at V and 2 bases at J, leaving 7 bases unmatched. The CDR3 bases are TGTGCCAGTAGTACCGCCCGGGACAGACAAGAGACCCAGTACTTC. Its protein is CASSTARDRQETQYF.

The gene calls are TRBV10-1 and TRBJ1-2; D call uncertain. The V gene's germline CDR1 is WNHNN and CDR2 SYGVQD (reference sequence). V lost 10 bases and J 6 bases, leaving 12 bases between the germline ends. The CDR3 covers 11 residues. The CDR3 loop reads CATPPYDGYTF. The CDR3 coding sequence is TGCGCCACCCCCCCTTACGATGGCTACACCTTC.

The genes are TRBV7-9 and TRBJ1-5, with no clear D. Germline CDR1 is SEHNR and CDR2 is FQNEAQ (reference sequence). The CDR3 is 13 amino acids. Between the trimmed V and J ends, which lost 5 bases and 7 bases, there was a span of 12 bases. CDR3 nucleotide sequence: TGTGCCAGCAGCCAGGTTGCAGAGCAGCCCCAGCATTTT. It translates to CASSQVAEQPQHF.

The chain joins TRBV27 to TRBJ2-1; 11 bases align to TRBD1. Germline trimming cut 5 bases from V and 4 bases from J; bases unmatched to any gene: 1. This CDR3 contains 14 residues. Looked up from germline, CDR1 is MNHEY and CDR2 is SMNVEV (reference sequence). CDR3 protein: CASSGQGAYNEQFF. CDR3 nucleotides: TGTGCCAGCAGTGGACAGGGGGCGTACAATGAGCAGTTCTTC.

The chain carries TRBV14 and TRBJ1-5; possibly TRBD1 for D (6 bases). CDR1 is SGHDN, CDR2 FVKESK, per germline. The CDR3 extends over 18 amino acids. Deletions cut 0 bases from V and 4 bases from J, with 19 bases between. CDR3 protein: CASSQDLVRGPENQPQHF. The CDR3 DNA sequence: TGTGCCAGCAGCCAAGACCTGGTTCGGGGGCCTGAAAATCAGCCCCAGCATTTT.